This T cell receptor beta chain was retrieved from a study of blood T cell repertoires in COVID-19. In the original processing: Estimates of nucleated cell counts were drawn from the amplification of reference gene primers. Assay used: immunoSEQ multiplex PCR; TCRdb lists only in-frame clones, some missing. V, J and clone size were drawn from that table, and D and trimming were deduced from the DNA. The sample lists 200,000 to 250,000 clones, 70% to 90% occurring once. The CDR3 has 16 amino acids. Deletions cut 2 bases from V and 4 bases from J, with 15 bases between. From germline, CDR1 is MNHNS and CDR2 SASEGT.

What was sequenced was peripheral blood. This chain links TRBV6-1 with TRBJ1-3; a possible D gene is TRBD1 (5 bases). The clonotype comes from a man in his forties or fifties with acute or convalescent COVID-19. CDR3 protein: CASSEPQGGEGNTIYF. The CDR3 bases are TGTGCCAGCAGTGAACCCCAGGGAGGAGAAGGAAACACCATATATTTT.